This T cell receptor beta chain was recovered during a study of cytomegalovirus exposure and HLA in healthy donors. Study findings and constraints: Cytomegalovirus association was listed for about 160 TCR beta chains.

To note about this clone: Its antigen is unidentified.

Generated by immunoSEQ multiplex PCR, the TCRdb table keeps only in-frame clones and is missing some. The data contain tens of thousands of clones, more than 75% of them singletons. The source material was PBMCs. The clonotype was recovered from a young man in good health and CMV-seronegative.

CDR3: CASLKREGFYEQYF. CDR3 DNA: TGTGCCAGCCTCAAGCGGGAGGGCTTCTACGAGCAGTACTTC. The genes are TRBV6-6 and TRBJ2-7; 10 bases are a match to TRBD2. CDR1 MNHNY and CDR2 SVGAGI come from the germline V gene (reference sequence). The CDR3 spans 14 residues. V lost 8 bases and J lost 3; bases outside the gene matches: 7.